The 5 T cell receptor beta chains given below trace back to one sample, sequenced in a study of cytomegalovirus exposure and HLA in healthy donors. PCR amplification relied on 60 Vbeta primers (plus 13 Jbeta primers). This table comes from immunoSEQ multiplex PCR, and its TCRdb copy is limited to in-frame clones, with some not included. The sample contains about 130,000 clones, roughly 78% of which appear only once. The sequencing sample was made of PBMCs. The source of these receptors is a man aged 30 to 39 in good health and CMV-seronegative.

The chain uses TRBV28 and TRBJ2-5, with TRBD1 matching over 7 bases. CDR1 and CDR2 (germline): MDHEN, SYDVKM. The CDR3 has 12 residues. V trimming: 5 bases; J trimming: 5 bases; junction bases outside the gene matches: 2. The CDR3 coding sequence is TGTGCCAGCAGTGTGGGACAGGAGACCCAGTACTTC. Translation: CASSVGQETQYF.

This rearrangement joins TRBV4-1 to TRBJ1-1; the D is unclear. The length of the CDR3 is 13 residues. V was shortened by 0 bases and J by 11 bases, with 13 bases between the two germline ends. Germline V gene sequence: CDR1 MGHRA, CDR2 YSYEKL. CDR3 in amino acids: CASSQDSGESAFF. In DNA form, the CDR3 reads TGCGCCAGCAGCCAAGACTCCGGGGAGAGTGCTTTCTTT.

The chain combines TRBV15 with TRBJ2-5, with no clear D. V dropped 0 bases and J dropped 3 bases, with 14 bases sitting between them. CDR1 is LNHNV and CDR2 is YYDKDF in the germline V gene (reference sequence). The CDR3 length is 16 residues. The CDR3 DNA is TGTGCCACCAGCAGAGATTATTTAGCCCTAGAAGAGACCCAGTACTTC. This encodes CATSRDYLALEETQYF. Looking up the rest from reference TRBV15 and TRBJ2-5 gives the full variable domain: DAMVIQNPRYQVTQFGKPVTLSCSQTLNHNVMYWYQQKSSQAPKLLFHYYDKDFNNEADTPDNFQSRRPNTSFCFLDIRSPGLGDTAMYLCATSRDYLALEETQYFGPGTRLLVL.

This chain links TRBV27 with TRBJ2-3; 9 bases match TRBD2. Trimming cost V 1 base and J 1 base; bases outside gene matches: 6. CDR1 MNHEY and CDR2 SMNVEV come from the germline V gene (reference sequence). This CDR3 spans 17 amino acids. The CDR3 coding sequence is TGTGCCAGCAGTTTATTAGGGATAGCGGGGGGCACAGATACGCAGTATTTT. It translates to CASSLLGIAGGTDTQYF.

This sequence joins TRBV30 and TRBJ2-7, with D perhaps TRBD2 (5 bases). Germline V CDR1 and CDR2: GTSNPN, SVGIG (reference sequence). The CDR3 totals 12 residues. Trimming stripped 6 bases from V and 1 base from J, with 10 bases between. The CDR3 DNA follows: TGTGCCTGCATAGCGCTTTCCTACGAGCAGTACTTC. Translated, it gives CACIALSYEQYF.